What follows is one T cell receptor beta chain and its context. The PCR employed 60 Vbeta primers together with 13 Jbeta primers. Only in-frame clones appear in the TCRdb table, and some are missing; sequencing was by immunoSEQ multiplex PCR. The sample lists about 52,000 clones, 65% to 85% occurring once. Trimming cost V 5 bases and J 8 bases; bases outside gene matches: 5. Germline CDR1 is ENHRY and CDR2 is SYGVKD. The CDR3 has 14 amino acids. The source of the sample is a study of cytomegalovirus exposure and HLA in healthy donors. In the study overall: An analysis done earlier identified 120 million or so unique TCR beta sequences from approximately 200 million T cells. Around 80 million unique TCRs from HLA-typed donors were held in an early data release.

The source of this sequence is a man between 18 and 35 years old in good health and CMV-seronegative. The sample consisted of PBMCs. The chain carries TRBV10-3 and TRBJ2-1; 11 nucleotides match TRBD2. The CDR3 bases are TGTGCCATCAGTACTAGCGGGAGTGTTTATGAGCAGTTCTTC. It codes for CAISTSGSVYEQFF.